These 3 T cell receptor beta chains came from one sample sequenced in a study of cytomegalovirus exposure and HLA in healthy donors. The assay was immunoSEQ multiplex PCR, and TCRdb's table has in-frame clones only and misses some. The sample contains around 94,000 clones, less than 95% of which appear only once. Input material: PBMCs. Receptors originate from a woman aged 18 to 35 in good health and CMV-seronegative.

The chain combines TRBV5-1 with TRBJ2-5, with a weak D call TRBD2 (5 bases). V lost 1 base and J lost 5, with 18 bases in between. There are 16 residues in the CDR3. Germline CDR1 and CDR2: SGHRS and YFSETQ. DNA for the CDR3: TGCGCCAGCAGCTTGTCGGGGTCGTCTGAGAGGGAGACCCAGTACTTC. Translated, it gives CASSLSGSSERETQYF.

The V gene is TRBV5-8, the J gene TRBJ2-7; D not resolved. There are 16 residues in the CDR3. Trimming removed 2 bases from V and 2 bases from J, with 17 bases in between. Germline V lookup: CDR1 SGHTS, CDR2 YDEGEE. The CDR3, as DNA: TGTGCCAGCAGCTTTAATCGCAGTTCGTTCCCCTACGAGCAGTACTTC. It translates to CASSFNRSSFPYEQYF.

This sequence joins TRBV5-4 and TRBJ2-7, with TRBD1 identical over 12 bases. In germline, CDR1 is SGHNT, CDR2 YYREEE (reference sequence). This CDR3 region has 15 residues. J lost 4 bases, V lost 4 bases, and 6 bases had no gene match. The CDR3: CASSKPGQGAYEQYF. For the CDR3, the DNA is TGTGCCAGCAGCAAACCGGGACAGGGGGCATACGAGCAGTACTTC. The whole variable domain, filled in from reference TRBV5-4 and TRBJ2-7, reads ETGVTQSPTHLIKTRGQQVTLRCSSQSGHNTVSWYQQALGQGPQFIFQYYREEENGRGNFPPRFSGLQFPNYSSELNVNALELDDSALYLCASSKPGQGAYEQYFGPGTRLTVT.